This T cell receptor (beta chain) was identified during a study of cytomegalovirus exposure and HLA in healthy donors. PCR used 60 Vbeta primers and 13 Jbeta primers. Data came from immunoSEQ multiplex PCR; TCRdb stores just in-frame clones and leaves some out. The sample lists 150,000 to 200,000 clones; around 75% were seen once. Germline values: CDR1 MGHRA, CDR2 YSYEKL. This CDR3 spans 14 amino acids. V dropped 2 bases and J dropped 1 base, with 8 bases sitting between them. The V gene is TRBV4-1, the J gene TRBJ1-1, with D hard to call. Sequenced sample: PBMCs. The sequence was collected from a woman younger than 45 in good health and CMV-seronegative. In nucleotides, the CDR3 is TGCGCCAGCAGCCAATTGTTGGCGAACACTGAAGCTTTCTTT. Encoded protein: CASSQLLANTEAFF.